Given below is one T cell receptor beta chain in context. Antigen specificity is unknown. This may stem from a read error, because a much larger clone lies one nucleotide away. In germline, CDR1 is KGHDR, CDR2 SFDVKD. The CDR3 totals 13 residues. No treatment of any kind had been given to any patient before thyroid surgery. TCRdb reanalyzed the PCR reads with MiXCR. The table lists some 20,000 clones, roughly 22% of them singletons. The record originates from a study of metastatic and nonmetastatic thyroid tumors. Findings of the study overall: In both blood and tumor samples, TCR beta diversity was reported significantly higher for malignant than benign nodules.

The sequence was obtained from a female donor with papillary thyroid cancer or a benign thyroid nodule (not recorded which). Some clones in this sample may be carry-over from other donors' samples. Sequenced material: tumor tissue. The chain employs TRBV24-1 and TRBJ2-4; D possibly corresponds to TRBD1 (6 bases). The CDR3 nucleotides are TGTGCCACCAGCGCTGGGGGCAAAAACATTCAGCACTTC. Translated, it gives CATSAGGKNIQHF.